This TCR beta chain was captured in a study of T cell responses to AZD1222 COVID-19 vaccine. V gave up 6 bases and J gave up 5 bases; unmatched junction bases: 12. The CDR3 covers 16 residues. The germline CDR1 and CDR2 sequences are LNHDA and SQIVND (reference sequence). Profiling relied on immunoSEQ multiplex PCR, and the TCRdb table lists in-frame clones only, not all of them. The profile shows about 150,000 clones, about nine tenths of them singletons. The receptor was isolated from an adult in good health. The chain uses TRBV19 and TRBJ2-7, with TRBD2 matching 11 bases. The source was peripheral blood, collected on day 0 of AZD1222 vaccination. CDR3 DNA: TGTGCCAGTAGAGTTGGGCTAGCGGGAGGAGACGACGAGCAGTACTTC. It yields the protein CASRVGLAGGDDEQYF. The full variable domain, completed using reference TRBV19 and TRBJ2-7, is DGGITQSPKYLFRKEGQNVTLSCEQNLNHDAMYWYRQDPGQGLRLIYYSQIVNDFQKGDIAEGYSVSREKKESFPLTVTSAQKNPTAFYLCASRVGLAGGDDEQYFGPGTRLTVT.